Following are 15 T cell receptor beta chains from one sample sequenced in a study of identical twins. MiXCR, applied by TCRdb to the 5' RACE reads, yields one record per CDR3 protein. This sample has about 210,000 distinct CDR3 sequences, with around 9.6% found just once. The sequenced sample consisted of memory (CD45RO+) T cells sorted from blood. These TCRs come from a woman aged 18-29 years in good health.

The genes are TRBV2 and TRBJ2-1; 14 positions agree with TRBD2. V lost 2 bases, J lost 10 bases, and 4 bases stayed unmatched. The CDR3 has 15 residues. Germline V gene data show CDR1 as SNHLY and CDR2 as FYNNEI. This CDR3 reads CASSEWGLAGEEQFF. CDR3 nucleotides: TGTGCCAGCAGTGAATGGGGACTAGCGGGGGAGGAGCAGTTCTTC.

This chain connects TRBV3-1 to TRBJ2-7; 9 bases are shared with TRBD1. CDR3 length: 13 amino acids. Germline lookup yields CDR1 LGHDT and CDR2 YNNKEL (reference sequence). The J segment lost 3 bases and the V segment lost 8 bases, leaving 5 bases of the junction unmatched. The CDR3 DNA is TGTGCCAGCGTCGGGACAGGGAGCTACGAGCAGTACTTC. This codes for CASVGTGSYEQYF.

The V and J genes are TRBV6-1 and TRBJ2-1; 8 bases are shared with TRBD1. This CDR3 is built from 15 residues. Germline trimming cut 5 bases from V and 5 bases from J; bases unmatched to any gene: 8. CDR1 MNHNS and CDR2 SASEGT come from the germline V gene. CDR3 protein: CASSRRQGTNNEQFF. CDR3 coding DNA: TGTGCCAGCAGTCGACGACAGGGGACAAACAATGAGCAGTTCTTC.

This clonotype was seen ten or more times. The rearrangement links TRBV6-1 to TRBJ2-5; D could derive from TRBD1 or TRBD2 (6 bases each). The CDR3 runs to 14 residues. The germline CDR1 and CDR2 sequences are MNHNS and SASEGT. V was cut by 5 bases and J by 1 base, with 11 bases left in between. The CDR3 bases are TGTGCCAGCAGTCAAGGGGGGAGCCAAGAGACCCAGTACTTC. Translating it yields CASSQGGSQETQYF.

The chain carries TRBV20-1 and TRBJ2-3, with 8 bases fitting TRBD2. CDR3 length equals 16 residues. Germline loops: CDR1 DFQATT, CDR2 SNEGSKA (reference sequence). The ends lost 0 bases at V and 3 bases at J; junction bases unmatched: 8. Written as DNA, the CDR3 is TGCAGTGCTAGAGAAGTAGCGGGACTAGTAACAGATACGCAGTATTTT. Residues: CSAREVAGLVTDTQYF.

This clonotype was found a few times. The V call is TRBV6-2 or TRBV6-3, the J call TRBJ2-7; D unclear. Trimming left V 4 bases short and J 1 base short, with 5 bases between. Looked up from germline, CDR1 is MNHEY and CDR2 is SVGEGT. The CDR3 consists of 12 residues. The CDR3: CASSLNSYEQYF. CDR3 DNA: TGTGCCAGCAGTTTAAATTCCTACGAGCAGTACTTC.

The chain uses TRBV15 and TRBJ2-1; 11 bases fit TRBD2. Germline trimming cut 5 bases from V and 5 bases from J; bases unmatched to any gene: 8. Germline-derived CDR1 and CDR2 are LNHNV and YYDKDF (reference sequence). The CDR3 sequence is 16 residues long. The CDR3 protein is CATSFLAGGSDNEQFF. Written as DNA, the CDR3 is TGTGCCACCAGCTTCCTAGCGGGAGGTTCAGACAATGAGCAGTTCTTC. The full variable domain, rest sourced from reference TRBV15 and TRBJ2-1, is DAMVIQNPRYQVTQFGKPVTLSCSQTLNHNVMYWYQQKSSQAPKLLFHYYDKDFNNEADTPDNFQSRRPNTSFCFLDIRSPGLGDTAMYLCATSFLAGGSDNEQFFGPGTRLTVL.

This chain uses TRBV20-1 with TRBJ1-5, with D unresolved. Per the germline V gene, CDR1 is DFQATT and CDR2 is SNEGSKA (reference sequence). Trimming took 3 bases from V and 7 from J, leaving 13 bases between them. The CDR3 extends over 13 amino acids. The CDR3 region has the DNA TGCAGTGCTAGGGATTCGATCGGGCAGCCCCAGCATTTT. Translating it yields CSARDSIGQPQHF.

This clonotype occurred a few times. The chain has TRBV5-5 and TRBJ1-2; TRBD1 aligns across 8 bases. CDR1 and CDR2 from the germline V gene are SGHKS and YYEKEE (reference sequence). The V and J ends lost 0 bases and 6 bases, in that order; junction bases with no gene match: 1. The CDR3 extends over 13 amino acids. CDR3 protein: CASSLGGQDGYTF. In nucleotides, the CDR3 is TGTGCCAGCAGCTTGGGGGGACAGGATGGCTACACCTTC.

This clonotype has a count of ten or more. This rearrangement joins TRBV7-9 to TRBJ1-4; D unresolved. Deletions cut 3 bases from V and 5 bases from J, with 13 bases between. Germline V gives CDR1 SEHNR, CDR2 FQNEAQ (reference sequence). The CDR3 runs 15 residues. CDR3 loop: CASSFWTRRNEKLFF. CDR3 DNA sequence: TGTGCCAGCAGCTTTTGGACTCGGAGGAATGAAAAACTGTTTTTT.

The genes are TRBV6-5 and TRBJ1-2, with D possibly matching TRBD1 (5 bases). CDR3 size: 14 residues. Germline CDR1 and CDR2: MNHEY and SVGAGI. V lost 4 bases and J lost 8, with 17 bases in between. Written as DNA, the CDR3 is TGTGCCAGCAGTTCTCGTGGGGCCGCGGGAGGCTACACCTTC. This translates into CASSSRGAAGGYTF.

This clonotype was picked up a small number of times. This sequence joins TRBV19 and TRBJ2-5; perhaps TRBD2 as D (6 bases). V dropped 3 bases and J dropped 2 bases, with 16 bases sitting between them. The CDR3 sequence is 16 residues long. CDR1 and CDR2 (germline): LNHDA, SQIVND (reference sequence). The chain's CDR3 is CASSIFSPGLQETQYF. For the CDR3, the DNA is TGTGCCAGTAGTATTTTCTCGCCGGGACTTCAAGAGACCCAGTACTTC.

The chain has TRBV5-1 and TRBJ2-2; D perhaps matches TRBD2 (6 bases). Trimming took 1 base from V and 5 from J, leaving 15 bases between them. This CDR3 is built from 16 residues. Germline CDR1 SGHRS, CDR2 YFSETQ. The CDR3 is CASSLRLRGLTGELFF. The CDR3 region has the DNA TGCGCCAGCAGCTTGAGGTTGCGGGGTCTTACCGGGGAGCTGTTTTTT.

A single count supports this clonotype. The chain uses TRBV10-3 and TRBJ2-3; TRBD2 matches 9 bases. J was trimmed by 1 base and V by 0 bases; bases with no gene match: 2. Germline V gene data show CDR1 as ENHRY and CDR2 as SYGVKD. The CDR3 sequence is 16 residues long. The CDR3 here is CAISESQRGGTDTQYF. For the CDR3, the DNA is TGTGCCATCAGTGAGTCCCAGCGGGGGGGCACAGATACGCAGTATTTT.

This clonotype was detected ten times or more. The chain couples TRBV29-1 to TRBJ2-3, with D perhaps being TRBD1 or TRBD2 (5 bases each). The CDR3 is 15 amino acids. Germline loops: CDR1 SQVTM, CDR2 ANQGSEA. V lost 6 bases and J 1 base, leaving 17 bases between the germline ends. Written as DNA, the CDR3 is TGCAGCGTGACCCCTCCGGGACCACGCACAGATACGCAGTATTTT. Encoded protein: CSVTPPGPRTDTQYF.